These T cell receptor beta chains were read from a single sample in a study of T cell responses to AZD1222 COVID-19 vaccine. Assay: immunoSEQ multiplex PCR; the TCRdb copy retains only in-frame clones and omits some. The sample records over 150,000 clones, 90% to 95% being singletons. The material sequenced was peripheral blood, taken 28 days after the second dose of the MenACWY control vaccine. The receptors were sampled from an adult who received the MenACWY meningococcal vaccine as a control. CDR3s include the opening cysteine and the closing phenylalanine or tryptophan. A D gene is named only where the DNA matches it firmly. Size is omitted from some rows. Given values are once, few, many or a class for expanded clones.

NA	TRBV2	TRBD1	TRBJ2-7	CASSEAVRGGTPYEQYF	TGTGCCAGCAGTGAAGCGGTACGAGGGGGCACCCCCTACGAGCAGTACTTC
NA	TRBV6-4	NA	TRBJ1-1	CASSRVSNTEAFF	TGTGCCAGCAGCAGGGTTTCGAACACTGAAGCTTTCTTT
NA	TRBV4-3	TRBD2	TRBJ2-3	CASSQDWTSGMNTQYF	TGCGCCAGCAGCCAAGATTGGACTAGCGGGATGAATACGCAGTATTTT
NA	TRBV6-6	NA	TRBJ2-3	CASSPRPPGPSTDTQYF	TGTGCCAGCAGTCCCCGGCCCCCGGGCCCTAGCACAGATACGCAGTATTTT
once	TRBV6-1	TRBD1	TRBJ2-5	CASSELGTGKETQYF	TGTGCCAGCAGTGAGCTTGGGACAGGGAAAGAGACCCAGTACTTC
NA	TRBV9	TRBD2	TRBJ2-1	CASSVATSGGYNEQFF	TGTGCCAGCAGCGTAGCTACTAGCGGGGGTTACAATGAGCAGTTCTTC
NA	TRBV5-1	TRBD1	TRBJ1-1	CASSWTGGFGFF	TGCGCCAGCAGCTGGACAGGGGGATTCGGTTTCTTT
NA	TRBV11-2	NA	TRBJ1-1	CASSVPLTAGNTEAFF	TGTGCCAGCAGCGTACCGTTAACAGCGGGGAACACTGAAGCTTTCTTT
NA	TRBV7-2	NA	TRBJ2-2	CASRDDPRTGELFF	TGTGCCAGCAGAGATGACCCGCGGACCGGGGAGCTGTTTTTT
NA	TRBV30	TRBD1	TRBJ2-2	CAWRRQGADTGELFF	TGTGCCTGGAGAAGGCAGGGGGCGGACACCGGGGAGCTGTTTTTT
NA	TRBV10-2	TRBD1	TRBJ2-1	CASSGGDRVKNEQFF	TGCGCCAGCAGTGGGGGGGACAGGGTAAAGAATGAGCAGTTCTTC
NA	TRBV19	TRBD2	TRBJ2-2	CASIRGELSGTGELFF	TGTGCCAGTATCCGGGGGGAATTGAGCGGCACCGGGGAGCTGTTTTTT
NA	TRBV19	NA	TRBJ2-5	CASSMTPVESETQYF	TGTGCCAGTAGTATGACCCCAGTGGAATCCGAGACCCAGTACTTC
NA	TRBV3-1/TRBV3-2	NA	TRBJ2-1	CASSPGVGSYNEQFF	TGTGCCAGCAGCCCCGGGGTTGGCTCCTACAATGAGCAGTTCTTC
NA	TRBV15	NA	TRBJ1-2	CATSSVGTLTSGYTF	TGTGCCACCAGCAGCGTAGGGACTCTCACTTCTGGCTACACCTTC
NA	TRBV18	NA	TRBJ1-1	CASSPRISQGNTEAFF	TGTGCCAGCTCACCAAGAATCAGTCAGGGGAACACTGAAGCTTTCTTT
NA	TRBV27	NA	TRBJ2-3	CASSFSRAADTQYF	TGTGCCAGCAGTTTTAGCAGGGCTGCAGATACGCAGTATTTT
NA	TRBV5-4	TRBD1	TRBJ1-5	CASSFDRGRQPQHF	TGTGCCAGCAGCTTTGACAGGGGCAGACAGCCCCAGCATTTT
NA	TRBV30	NA	TRBJ1-5	CAWSAGNVGGNQPQHF	TGTGCCTGGAGTGCAGGGAACGTAGGAGGCAATCAGCCCCAGCATTTT
NA	TRBV4-1	NA	TRBJ2-5	CASSRGHNQETQYF	TGCGCCAGCAGCCGAGGACACAACCAAGAGACCCAGTACTTC
NA	TRBV7-9	NA	TRBJ1-3	CASSSLSGNTIYF	TGTGCCAGCAGCTCCCTATCGGGAAACACCATATATTTT
few	TRBV4-2	TRBD1	TRBJ1-2	CASSQVRGNYGYTF	TGTGCCAGCAGCCAGGTCAGGGGGAACTATGGCTACACCTTC
NA	TRBV14	NA	TRBJ1-2	CASSQEWKGYGYTF	TGTGCCAGCAGCCAAGAGTGGAAAGGGTATGGCTACACCTTC
NA	TRBV12-3/TRBV12-4	NA	TRBJ2-3	CASSRTDTQYF	TGTGCCAGCAGTCGCACAGATACGCAGTATTTT
few	TRBV6-6	TRBD1	TRBJ1-1	CASSNRGRGTEAFF	TGTGCCAGCAGCAACAGGGGGCGCGGCACTGAAGCTTTCTTT
NA	TRBV7-2	TRBD2	TRBJ2-7	CASSFVTSGSYEQYF	TGTGCCAGCAGCTTCGTGACTAGCGGATCCTACGAGCAGTACTTC
NA	TRBV14	TRBD1	TRBJ1-6	CASSQETGNSPLHF	TGTGCCAGCAGCCAAGAGACAGGGAATTCACCCCTCCACTTT
NA	TRBV2	NA	TRBJ2-7	CASSALGPEQYF	TGTGCCAGCAGTGCCCTGGGCCCCGAGCAGTACTTC